This TCR beta chain emerged from a study of blood T cell repertoires in COVID-19 (dated by TCRdb to about 2020). With regard to the full study: Samples from collaborators originated in the United States, Italy and Spain and spanned both the acute and convalescent phases of COVID-19. Where available, HLA class I and class II types were taken from metadata supplied by the sample provider and were not determined by assay-based typing. The samples were drawn from the first 160 participants of the ongoing ImmuneRACE study and from 1,200 or so subjects provided by 6 global collaborators. The dataset comprised deeply sampled blood TCRbeta repertoires from subjects exposed to, actively infected with, or recovered from COVID-19. The material from the prospective study consisted of cDNA or gDNA derived from T cells, B-cell-depleted T cells, or PBMCs. A freely available public database, intended as a resource for researchers studying the immune response to SARS-CoV-2, is where the repertoires were released. Nearly every sample came with metadata listing a de-identified subject ID, COVID-19 status, age in years and sex.

V lost 8 bases and J lost 5 bases, and the count of bases not matched to a germline gene is 9. The germline V gene sets CDR1 to MNHEY and CDR2 to SVGAGI. The CDR3 contains 15 residues, cysteine and phenylalanine counted. Only the CDR3 part of the read is kept: 45 bases, read in frame from the first base. The full study reports these points: The quantity of clinical and demographic metadata differed by source and by participant and was supplied without curation.

About this clone itself: It has no known antigen specificity. Base-call qualities are not available, and no considerably larger clone is one nucleotide away.

TCRbeta CDR3 regions were amplified from genomic DNA by means of the immunoSEQ Assay, a bias-controlled multiplex PCR. In the original analysis: Within the assay, amplification of reference gene primers was used to estimate how many nucleated cells each sample contained. To quantify the absolute abundance of each unique TCRbeta CDR3 rearrangement, sequence reads were collapsed and filtered. For each sample, productive Simpson clonality was calculated by taking the square root of Simpson's diversity index across productive rearrangements. The table comes from immuneACCESS by way of TCRdb, which keeps in-frame sequences with V and J called. Part of the clones is missing from these tables; in studies checked, under half for an unresolved V gene and the rest for unknown reasons. The V and J calls and clone size are taken from that table; D and trimming were inferred from the DNA. For this sample the table gives about 86,000 clones, of which approximately 80% were detected only once. Clones ranked in the top ten supply around 11% of the sample.

Whole blood was collected in K2EDTA tubes by collaborating institutions according to the institutions' own protocols. For TCRbeta analysis, collaborator samples were shipped as frozen whole blood, as isolated PBMCs, or as DNA extracted from either sample type. Recombination linked TRBV6-5 to TRBJ2-1; TRBD2 lines up with 10 middle nucleotides. The clonotype comes from a man in his 70s with acute or convalescent COVID-19. Sequences were obtained from peripheral blood. The sequenced DNA is TGTGCCAGCTCCTCGCCAGCGGGGGGGGACAATGAGCAGTTCTTC. Its amino acids are CASSSPAGGDNEQFF.